These 5 T cell receptor beta chains originate from one sample sequenced in a study of T-cell memory formation after mild COVID-19. Each CDR3 protein is one row after TCRdb ran MiXCR on the 5' RACE reads. The sample has tens of thousands of distinct CDR3 sequences, 10% to 15% seen once. The sequenced sample was PBMCs or a T cell subset sorted from them (not recorded which). Receptors were obtained from an adult woman who had mild COVID-19 (a few samples of this study predate the infection). Cell type and time point are not known.

This chain joins TRBV7-8 and TRBJ2-7, with D tentatively TRBD1 (6 bases). CDR1 SGHVS and CDR2 FQNEAQ come from the germline V gene. V was clipped by 5 bases and J by 5 bases, with 19 bases between them. CDR3 length equals 15 residues. As DNA, the CDR3 is TGTGCCAGCAGCCCAAGACAGGCCCTCGGGCACGAGCAGTACTTC. Translated: CASSPRQALGHEQYF.

This clonotype was detected ten times or more. The chain joins TRBV7-9 to TRBJ2-7, with a tentative D call TRBD2 (5 bases). The germline V gene has CDR1 SEHNR and CDR2 FQNEAQ (reference sequence). The CDR3 has 12 amino acids. V dropped 5 bases and J dropped 3 bases, with 8 bases sitting between them. The CDR3 nucleotides are TGTGCCAGCAGCGGAGGAAACTACGAGCAGTACTTC. Translated: CASSGGNYEQYF.

The chain combines TRBV20-1 with TRBJ2-7; 10 nucleotides line up with TRBD2. The V segment lost 4 bases and the J segment 3 bases; nucleotides outside the gene matches: 9. Germline V gives CDR1 DFQATT, CDR2 SNEGSKA (reference sequence). The CDR3 is made up of 15 amino acids. The CDR3 sequence is CSATEAGGPVYEQYF. In DNA form, the CDR3 reads TGCAGTGCTACCGAAGCGGGGGGGCCGGTCTACGAGCAGTACTTC.

This clonotype was observed a handful of times. The chain recombines TRBV7-8 with TRBJ2-3; the D gene is possibly TRBD2 (6 bases). Trimming took off 3 bases at V and 0 bases at J, with 10 bases between the two ends. This CDR3 is built from 15 residues. CDR1 and CDR2 (germline): SGHVS, FQNEAQ. CDR3 loop: CASSLDGSSTDTQYF. In DNA, the CDR3 is TGTGCCAGCAGCTTGGACGGGAGTAGCACAGATACGCAGTATTTT. Based on the CDR3 plus reference TRBV7-8 and TRBJ2-3, the full variable domain is GAGVSQSPRYKVAKRGQDVALRCDPISGHVSLFWYQQALGQGPEFLTYFQNEAQLDKSGLPSDRFFAERPEGSVSTLKIQRTQQEDSAVYLCASSLDGSSTDTQYFGPGTRLTVL.

This clonotype was observed a few times. V usage is TRBV3-1 and J usage is TRBJ2-7, with unresolved D. The CDR3 runs to 15 residues. CDR1 is LGHDT and CDR2 is YNNKEL in the germline V gene (reference sequence). Trimming stripped 0 bases from V and 2 bases from J, with 11 bases between. This chain's CDR3 is CASSQDRSPTYEQYF. In DNA form, the CDR3 reads TGTGCCAGCAGCCAAGACAGGAGTCCCACCTACGAGCAGTACTTC.